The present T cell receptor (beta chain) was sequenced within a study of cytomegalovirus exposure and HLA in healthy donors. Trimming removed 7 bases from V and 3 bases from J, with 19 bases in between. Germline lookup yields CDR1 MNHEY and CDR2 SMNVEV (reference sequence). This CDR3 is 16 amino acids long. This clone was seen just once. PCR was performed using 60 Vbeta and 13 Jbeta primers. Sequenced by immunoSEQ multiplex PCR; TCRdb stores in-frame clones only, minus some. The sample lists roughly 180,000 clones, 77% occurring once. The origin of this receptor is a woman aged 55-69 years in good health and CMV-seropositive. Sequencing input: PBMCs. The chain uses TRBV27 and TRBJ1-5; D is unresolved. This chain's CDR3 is CASIPRGSIHNQPQHF. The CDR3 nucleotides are TGTGCCAGCATCCCCCGCGGGAGTATTCACAATCAGCCCCAGCATTTT.